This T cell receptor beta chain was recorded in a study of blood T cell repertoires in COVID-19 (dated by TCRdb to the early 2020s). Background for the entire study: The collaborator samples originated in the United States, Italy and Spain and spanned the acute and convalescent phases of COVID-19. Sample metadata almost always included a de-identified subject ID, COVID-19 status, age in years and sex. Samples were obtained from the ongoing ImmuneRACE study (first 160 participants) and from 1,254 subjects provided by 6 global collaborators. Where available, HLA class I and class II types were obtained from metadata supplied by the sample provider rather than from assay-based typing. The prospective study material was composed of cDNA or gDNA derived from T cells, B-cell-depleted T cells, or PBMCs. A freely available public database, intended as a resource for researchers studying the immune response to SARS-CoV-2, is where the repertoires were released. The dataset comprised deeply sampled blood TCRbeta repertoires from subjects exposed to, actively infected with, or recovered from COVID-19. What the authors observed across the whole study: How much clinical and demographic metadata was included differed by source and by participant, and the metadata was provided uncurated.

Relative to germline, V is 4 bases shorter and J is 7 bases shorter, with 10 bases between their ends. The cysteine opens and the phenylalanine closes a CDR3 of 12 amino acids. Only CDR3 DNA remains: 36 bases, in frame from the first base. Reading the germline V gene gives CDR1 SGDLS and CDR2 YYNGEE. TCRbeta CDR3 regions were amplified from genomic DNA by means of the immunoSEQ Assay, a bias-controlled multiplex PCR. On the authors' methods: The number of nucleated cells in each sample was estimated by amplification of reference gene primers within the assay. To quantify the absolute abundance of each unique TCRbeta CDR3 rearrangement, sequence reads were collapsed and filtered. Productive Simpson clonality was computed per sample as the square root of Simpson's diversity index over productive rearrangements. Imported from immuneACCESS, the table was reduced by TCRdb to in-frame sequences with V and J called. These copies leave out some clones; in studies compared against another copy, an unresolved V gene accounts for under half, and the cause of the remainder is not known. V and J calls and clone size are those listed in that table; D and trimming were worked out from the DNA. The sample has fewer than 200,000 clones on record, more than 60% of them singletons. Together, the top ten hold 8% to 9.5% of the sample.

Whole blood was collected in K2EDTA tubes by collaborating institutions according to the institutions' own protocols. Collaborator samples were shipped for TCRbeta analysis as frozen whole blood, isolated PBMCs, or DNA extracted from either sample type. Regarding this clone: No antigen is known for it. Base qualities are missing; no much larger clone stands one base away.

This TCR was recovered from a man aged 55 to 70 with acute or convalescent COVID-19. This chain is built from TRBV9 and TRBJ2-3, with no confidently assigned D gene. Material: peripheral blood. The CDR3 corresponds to CASSPSFNTQYF. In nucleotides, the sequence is TGTGCCAGCAGCCCCAGTTTTAATACGCAGTATTTT.